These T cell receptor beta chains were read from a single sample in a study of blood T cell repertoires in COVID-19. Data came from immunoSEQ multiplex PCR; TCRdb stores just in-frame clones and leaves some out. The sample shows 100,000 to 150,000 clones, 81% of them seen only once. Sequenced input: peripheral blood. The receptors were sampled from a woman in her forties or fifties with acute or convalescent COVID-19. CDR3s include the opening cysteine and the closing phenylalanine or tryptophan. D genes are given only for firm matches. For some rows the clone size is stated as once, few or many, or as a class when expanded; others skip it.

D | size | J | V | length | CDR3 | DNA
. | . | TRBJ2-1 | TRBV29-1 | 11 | CSVGRYNEQFF | TGCAGCGTCGGTCGTTACAATGAGCAGTTCTTC
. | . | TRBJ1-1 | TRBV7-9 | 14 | CASSLQGGLTEAFF | TGTGCCAGCAGCTTACAGGGAGGTCTGACTGAAGCTTTCTTT
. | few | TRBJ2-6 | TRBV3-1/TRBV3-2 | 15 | CASSQDISGANVLTF | TGTGCCAGCAGCCAAGACATCTCTGGGGCCAACGTCCTGACTTTC
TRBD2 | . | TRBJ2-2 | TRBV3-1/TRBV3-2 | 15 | CASSLAGLVGGELFF | TGTGCCAGCAGCTTGGCGGGACTAGTGGGCGGGGAGCTGTTTTTT
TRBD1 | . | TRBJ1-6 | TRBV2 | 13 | CASSRDSHSPLHF | TGTGCCAGCTCGAGGGACAGCCATTCACCCCTCCACTTT
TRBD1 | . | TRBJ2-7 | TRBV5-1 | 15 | CASSPPDRGTYEQYF | TGCGCCAGCAGCCCGCCGGACAGGGGGACCTACGAGCAGTACTTC
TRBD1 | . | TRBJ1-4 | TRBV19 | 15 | CASSMVAGGDEKLFF | TGTGCCAGTAGTATGGTGGCAGGGGGCGATGAAAAACTGTTTTTT
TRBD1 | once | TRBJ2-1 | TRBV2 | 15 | CASRNRDRNYNEQFF | TGTGCCAGCAGAAACAGGGACAGGAACTACAATGAGCAGTTCTTC
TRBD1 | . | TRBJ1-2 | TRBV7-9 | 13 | CASSLGQGNRYTF | TGTGCCAGCAGCCTGGGACAGGGGAATCGCTACACCTTC
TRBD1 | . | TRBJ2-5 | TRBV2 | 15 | CASSRRQGAPETQYF | TGTGCCAGCAGCCGCAGACAGGGGGCCCCGGAGACCCAGTACTTC
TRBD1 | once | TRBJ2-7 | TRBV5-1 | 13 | CASSPGQGTQQYF | TGCGCCAGCAGCCCTGGACAGGGTACTCAGCAGTACTTC
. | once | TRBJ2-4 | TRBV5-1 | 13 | CASSSGSENIQYF | TGCGCCAGCAGCTCTGGTTCGGAAAACATTCAGTACTTC
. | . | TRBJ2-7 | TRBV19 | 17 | CASSMLVWGASSYEQYF | TGTGCCAGTAGTATGCTCGTGTGGGGCGCGAGCTCCTACGAGCAGTACTTC
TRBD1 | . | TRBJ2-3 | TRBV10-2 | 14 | CASSGQGKLDTQYF | TGCGCCAGCAGCGGACAGGGGAAACTAGATACGCAGTATTTT
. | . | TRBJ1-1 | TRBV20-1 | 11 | CSARETEPAFF | TGCAGTGCTAGAGAGACAGAGCCAGCTTTCTTT
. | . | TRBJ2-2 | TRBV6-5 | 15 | CASSYETSDTGELFF | TGTGCCAGCAGTTACGAAACTAGTGACACCGGGGAGCTGTTTTTT
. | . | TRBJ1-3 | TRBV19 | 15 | CASSRLELGGNTIYF | TGTGCCAGTAGCCGCCTAGAACTTGGGGGAAACACCATATATTTT
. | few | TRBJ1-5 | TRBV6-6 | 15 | CATTMGGGSNQPQHF | TGTGCCACCACCATGGGAGGCGGGAGCAATCAGCCCCAGCATTTT
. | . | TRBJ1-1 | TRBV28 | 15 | CASSPPGTMNTEAFF | TGTGCCAGCAGTCCCCCCGGGACAATGAACACTGAAGCTTTCTTT
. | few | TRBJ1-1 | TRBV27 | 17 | CASSLSNRLGGNTEAFF | TGTGCCAGCAGTTTATCAAACCGATTAGGGGGAAACACTGAAGCTTTCTTT
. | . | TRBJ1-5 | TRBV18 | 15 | CASSPRIAGNQPQHF | TGTGCCAGCTCACCGCGGATAGCTGGTAATCAGCCCCAGCATTTT
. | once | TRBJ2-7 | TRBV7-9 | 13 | CASSFGEGDLLYF | TGTGCCAGCAGCTTCGGAGAGGGGGACCTGCTGTACTTC
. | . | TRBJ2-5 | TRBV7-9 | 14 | CASSLYGIQETQYF | TGTGCCAGCAGCTTGTACGGGATCCAAGAGACCCAGTACTTC
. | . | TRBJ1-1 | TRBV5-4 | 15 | CASSLGMEVNTEAFF | TGTGCCAGCAGCTTGGGTATGGAGGTGAACACTGAAGCTTTCTTT
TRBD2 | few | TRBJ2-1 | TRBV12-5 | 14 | CASGTTSGKNEQFF | TGTGCTAGTGGGACGACTAGCGGGAAGAATGAGCAGTTCTTC
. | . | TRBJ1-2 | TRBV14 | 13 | CASSADRNYGYTF | TGTGCCAGCTCCGCCGACAGAAACTATGGCTACACCTTC
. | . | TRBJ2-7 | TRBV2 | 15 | CASSEENRGLSEQYF | TGTGCCAGCAGTGAAGAAAACCGGGGTTTAAGCGAGCAGTACTTC
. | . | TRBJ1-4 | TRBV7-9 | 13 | CASSRSALEKLFF | TGTGCCAGCAGCAGGAGTGCGTTAGAAAAACTGTTTTTT
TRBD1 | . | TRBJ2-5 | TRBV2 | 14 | CASRRTGPQETQYF | TGTGCCAGCAGGAGGACAGGGCCCCAAGAGACCCAGTACTTC
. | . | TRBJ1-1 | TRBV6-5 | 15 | CASSKQGDLNTEAFF | TGTGCCAGCAGTAAACAGGGAGACCTGAACACTGAAGCTTTCTTT
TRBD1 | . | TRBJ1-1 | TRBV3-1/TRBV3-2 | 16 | CASSRGTGGWNTEAFF | TGTGCCAGCAGCCGGGGAACAGGGGGCTGGAACACTGAAGCTTTCTTT
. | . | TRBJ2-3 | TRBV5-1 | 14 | CASSLTGRADTQYF | TGCGCCAGCAGCTTGACAGGGAGGGCAGATACGCAGTATTTT
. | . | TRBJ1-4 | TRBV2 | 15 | CASSSAVSRGEKLFF | TGTGCCAGCAGTTCCGCCGTGTCCCGAGGTGAAAAACTGTTTTTT
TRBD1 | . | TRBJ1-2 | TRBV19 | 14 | CATTRDSINYGYTF | TGTGCCACAACAAGGGACAGTATAAACTATGGCTACACCTTC
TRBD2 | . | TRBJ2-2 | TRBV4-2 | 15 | CASCRQAGETGELFF | TGTGCCAGCTGCCGCCAAGCGGGAGAGACCGGGGAGCTGTTTTTT
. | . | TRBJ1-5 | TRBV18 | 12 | CASSPGGQPQHF | TGTGCCAGCTCACCTGGAGGTCAGCCCCAGCATTTT
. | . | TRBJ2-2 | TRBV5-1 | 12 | CASSRNTGELFF | TGCGCCAGCAGCCGGAACACCGGGGAGCTGTTTTTT
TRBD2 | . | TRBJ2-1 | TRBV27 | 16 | CASSRLLPGGFHEQFF | TGTGCCAGCAGTCGTCTTCTTCCGGGGGGGTTTCATGAGCAGTTCTTC
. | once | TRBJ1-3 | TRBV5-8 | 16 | CASSLEEGRSGNTIYF | TGTGCCAGCAGCTTGGAGGAGGGCCGCTCTGGAAACACCATATATTTT
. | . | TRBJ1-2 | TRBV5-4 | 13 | CASTLGQGFGYTF | TGTGCCAGCACCCTTGGCCAGGGTTTTGGCTACACCTTC
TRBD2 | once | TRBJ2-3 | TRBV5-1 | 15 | CASGSTSGSSDTQYF | TGCGCCAGCGGTAGTACTAGCGGGTCGTCAGATACGCAGTATTTT
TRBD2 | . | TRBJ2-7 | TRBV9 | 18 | CASSPGLAGVMSSYEQYF | TGTGCCAGCAGCCCAGGACTAGCGGGAGTAATGAGCTCCTACGAGCAGTACTTC
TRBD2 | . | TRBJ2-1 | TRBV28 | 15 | CASSLGAGGRNEQFF | TGTGCCAGCAGTTTAGGAGCGGGAGGAAGGAATGAGCAGTTCTTC
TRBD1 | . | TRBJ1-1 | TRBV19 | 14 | CASSGQGARTEAFF | TGTGCCAGTAGTGGACAGGGGGCGCGCACTGAAGCTTTCTTT
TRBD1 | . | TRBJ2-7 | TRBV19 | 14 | CASSRDRSSYEQYF | TGTGCCAGTAGTAGGGACAGGAGTTCCTACGAGCAGTACTTC
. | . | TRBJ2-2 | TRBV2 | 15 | CASRTGLENTGELFF | TGTGCCAGCAGGACGGGACTCGAGAACACCGGGGAGCTGTTTTTT
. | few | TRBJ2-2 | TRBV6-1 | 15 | CASSERAEGAGELFF | TGTGCCAGCAGTGAAAGGGCGGAAGGGGCCGGGGAGCTGTTTTTT
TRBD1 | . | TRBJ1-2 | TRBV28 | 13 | CASSRGQGHGYTF | TGTGCCAGCAGTCGGGGACAGGGTCATGGCTACACCTTC
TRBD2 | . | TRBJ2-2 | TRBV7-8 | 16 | CASSLVAGANTGELFF | TGTGCCAGCAGCTTAGTAGCGGGGGCGAACACCGGGGAGCTGTTTTTT
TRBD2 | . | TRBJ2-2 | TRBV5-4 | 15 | CASSLDGGATGELFF | TGTGCCAGCAGCTTGGACGGGGGGGCTACCGGGGAGCTGTTTTTT
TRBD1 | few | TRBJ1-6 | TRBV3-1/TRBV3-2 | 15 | CASSATGTGNSPLHF | TGTGCCAGCAGTGCTACCGGGACAGGGAATTCACCCCTCCACTTT
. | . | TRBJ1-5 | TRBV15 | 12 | CATSRPDQPQHF | TGTGCCACCAGCAGACCGGATCAGCCCCAGCATTTT
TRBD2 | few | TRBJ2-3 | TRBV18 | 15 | CASSEERGGTDTQYF | TGTGCCAGCTCAGAAGAGCGGGGTGGCACAGATACGCAGTATTTT
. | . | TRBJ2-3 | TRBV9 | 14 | CASSPETETDTQYF | TGTGCCAGCAGCCCGGAGACTGAAACAGATACGCAGTATTTT
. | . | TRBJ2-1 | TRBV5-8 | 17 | CASSPRGGSSSYNEQFF | TGTGCCAGCAGCCCTAGGGGCGGTAGCAGCTCCTACAATGAGCAGTTCTTC